Below, 7 T cell receptor beta chains from the same sample are listed, as sequenced in a study of identical twins. TCRdb ran MiXCR on the 5' RACE reads and lists one entry per CDR3 protein. The sample consists of about 250,000 distinct CDR3 sequences, approximately 6.8% of them appearing once. This same sample was also part of a study on yellow fever vaccine responses in identical twins.

The sample consisted of CD8+ T cells sorted from blood. Receptors were obtained from a woman in her late teens or twenties in good health.

The CDR3 coding sequence is TGTGCCACTTCGGATGCCTCTGGAAACACCATATATTTT. It is translated as CATSDASGNTIYF. V and J are TRBV24-1 and TRBJ1-3, with D uncertain. Germline values: CDR1 KGHDR, CDR2 SFDVKD. The CDR3 length is 13 residues. Trimming took 10 bases from V and 0 from J, leaving 9 bases between them.

The chain links TRBV28 to TRBJ2-3; 9 bases align to TRBD2. Germline V gives CDR1 MDHEN, CDR2 SYDVKM. CDR3 size: 16 residues. The ends lost 5 bases at V and 1 base at J; junction bases unmatched: 7. The CDR3 spells CASSLPQRGGTDTQYF. CDR3 coding DNA: TGTGCCAGCAGTCTTCCTCAGCGGGGGGGCACAGATACGCAGTATTTT.

This clonotype was recorded many times. This sequence joins TRBV13 and TRBJ1-2, with 9 positions matching TRBD1. This CDR3 is built from 17 residues. CDR1 and CDR2 from the germline V gene are PRHDT and FYEKMQ (reference sequence). The V segment lost 7 bases and the J segment 2 bases; nucleotides outside the gene matches: 14. The CDR3 nucleotides read TGTGCCAGCAACTCCCGGGACAGGGAGGTACAGAACTATGGCTACACCTTC. Its translation: CASNSRDREVQNYGYTF.

The chain uses TRBV5-1 and TRBJ2-7; D possibly corresponds to TRBD2 (6 bases). The CDR3 is made up of 14 amino acids. The germline V gene has CDR1 SGHRS and CDR2 YFSETQ. The germline V and J ends were trimmed by 0 bases and 2 bases, with 9 bases remaining between them. CDR3 in amino acids: CASSLGGNAYEQYF. The DNA of the CDR3 is TGCGCCAGCAGCTTGGGCGGGAACGCCTACGAGCAGTACTTC.

This clonotype appeared many times. This chain links TRBV7-9 with TRBJ2-4; the D gene is possibly TRBD2 (5 bases). The V and J ends lost 3 bases and 0 bases respectively, with 12 bases between them. CDR1 SEHNR and CDR2 FQNEAQ come from the germline V gene (reference sequence). The CDR3 totals 16 residues. The CDR3 loop reads CASSLTTGLAKNIQYF. The CDR3 DNA follows: TGTGCCAGCAGCTTGACGACCGGACTAGCCAAAAACATTCAGTACTTC.

This clonotype has a count of ten or more. The chain uses TRBV7-9 and TRBJ2-1, with D possibly TRBD1 on 6 matching bases. Germline V gene data show CDR1 as SEHNR and CDR2 as FQNEAQ (reference sequence). Trimming cost V 5 bases and J 2 bases, with 16 bases left between them. The CDR3 is 16 amino acids. CDR3 in DNA: TGTGCCAGCAGCCCCGGACAGTACCGTCCCTACAATGAGCAGTTCTTC. It codes for CASSPGQYRPYNEQFF. Looking up the rest from reference TRBV7-9 and TRBJ2-1 gives the full variable domain: DTGVSQNPRHKITKRGQNVTFRCDPISEHNRLYWYRQTLGQGPEFLTYFQNEAQLEKSRLLSDRFSAERPKGSFSTLEIQRTEQGDSAMYLCASSPGQYRPYNEQFFGPGTRLTVL.

In this sample, this clonotype turned up many times. The chain couples TRBV20-1 to TRBJ2-7; D is unclear. V shed 3 bases and J shed 1 base, with 7 bases lying between them. CDR1 is DFQATT, CDR2 SNEGSKA, per germline (reference sequence). CDR3 length equals 12 residues. The CDR3 DNA sequence: TGCAGTGCTAGTGGGAAATCCTACGAGCAGTACGTC. It codes for CSASGKSYEQYV.